Each of the 10 T cell receptor beta chains below was sequenced from the same sample in a study of T cells in Graves' hyperthyroidism and ophthalmopathy. Researchers amplified the TCR beta CDR3 regions from RNA transcripts. Initially, a first-round RT-PCR of the TCR CDR3 employed the HTBI primer set. TCRdb re-called the multiplex PCR reads with MiXCR, one entry per CDR3 protein. The sample yields 500,000 to 650,000 distinct CDR3 sequences, roughly 18% seen once. Sample: blood. The receptors stem from a woman under 30 with Graves' ophthalmopathy.

This clonotype was seen ten or more times. This chain connects TRBV28 to TRBJ2-7; D might be TRBD1 (5 bases). Germline values: CDR1 MDHEN, CDR2 SYDVKM. The CDR3 is 15 residues long. V was shortened by 4 bases and J by 2 bases, with 15 bases between the two germline ends. The CDR3, as DNA: TGTGCCAGCAGTTACTTAAGGCAGGGAACCTACGAGCAGTACTTC. Translating gives CASSYLRQGTYEQYF.

This clonotype was observed at least ten times. The chain employs TRBV28 and TRBJ2-1, with D maybe TRBD2 (6 bases). There are 16 residues in the CDR3. The V end lost 5 bases, the J end lost 4 bases, and 18 bases lay between the germline ends. The V gene's germline CDR1 is MDHEN and CDR2 SYDVKM. The CDR3 spells CASSPFVAGSYNEQFF. In nucleotides, the CDR3 is TGTGCCAGCAGTCCCTTTGTTGCGGGGTCTTACAATGAGCAGTTCTTC.

This clonotype was recorded many times. The chain has TRBV6-2 or TRBV6-3 and TRBJ2-7; D is ambiguous. Trimming removed 2 bases from V and 5 bases from J, with 4 bases in between. The CDR3 contains 11 residues. The germline CDR1 and CDR2 sequences are MNHEY and SVGEGT. The CDR3 DNA reads as TGTGCCAGCAGTTACCCGGACGAGCAGTACTTC. Protein sequence: CASSYPDEQYF.

This clonotype was observed at least ten times. V and J are TRBV7-8 and TRBJ1-2; D perhaps matches TRBD1 (5 bases). Per germline, CDR1 SGHVS and CDR2 FQNEAQ. Trimming pared 3 bases from V and 4 bases from J, leaving 18 bases between. This CDR3 spans 16 amino acids. Here the CDR3 reads CASSLERWDGFYGYTF. For the CDR3, the DNA is TGTGCCAGCAGCTTGGAGAGATGGGACGGATTCTATGGCTACACCTTC.

This clonotype was counted many times. This chain uses TRBV7-2 with TRBJ1-1; D unresolved. The CDR3 totals 12 residues. The germline V gene encodes CDR1 SGHTA and CDR2 FQGNSA. The V end lost 5 bases, the J end lost 3 bases, and 7 bases lay between the germline ends. In DNA form, the CDR3 reads TGTGCCAGCAGCCCATACCACACTGAAGCTTTCTTT. Its translation is CASSPYHTEAFF.

The sample holds a few counts of this clonotype. The J gene is TRBJ1-4, the V gene TRBV7-9; no definite D call. The CDR3 extends over 13 amino acids. Germline V gives CDR1 SEHNR, CDR2 FQNEAQ (reference sequence). The germline V and J ends were trimmed by 5 bases and 7 bases, with 11 bases remaining between them. The CDR3 protein is CASSPERVEKLFF. The CDR3 nucleotides read TGTGCCAGCAGCCCGGAAAGGGTTGAAAAACTGTTTTTT.

V gene TRBV6-1 combines with J gene TRBJ2-4; 11 bases line up with TRBD2. Germline V gives CDR1 MNHNS, CDR2 SASEGT. With 5 bases clipped from V and 0 bases from J, the junction kept 9 bases outside the gene matches. The CDR3 covers 18 residues. The CDR3 region is CASSSSGLADLAKNIQYF. DNA for the CDR3: TGTGCCAGCAGTTCATCGGGACTAGCGGATCTAGCCAAAAACATTCAGTACTTC.

This clonotype was found many times. The chain is built from TRBV11-2 and TRBJ1-5; D may be TRBD1 (5 bases). CDR3 length: 15 residues. V lost 2 bases to trimming and J lost 3 bases, with 11 bases between them. Germline V gene lookup returns CDR1 SGHAT and CDR2 FQNNGV. This CDR3 reads CASSLPTEDNQPQHF. The CDR3 DNA reads TGTGCCAGCAGCTTACCGACAGAAGACAATCAGCCCCAGCATTTT.

This chain links TRBV6-1 with TRBJ2-7, with D possibly called TRBD1 or TRBD2 (6 bases each). The V gene lost 7 bases and the J gene lost 5 bases, with 21 bases spanning the gap. The CDR3 contains 15 residues. The V gene's germline CDR1 is MNHNS and CDR2 SASEGT. The CDR3 region has the DNA TGTGCCAGCAATGCCTCTCGAGGGGGGCGGGACGAGCAGTACTTC. It yields the protein CASNASRGGRDEQYF.

This clonotype showed up just a few times. The rearrangement links TRBV6-1 to TRBJ2-7, with a weak D call TRBD2 (6 bases). Germline CDR1 MNHNS, CDR2 SASEGT. With 7 bases removed from V and 3 bases from J, the gap between germline ends came to 13 bases. CDR3 size: 13 residues. This CDR3 reads CASNRLVNYEQYF. The DNA of the CDR3 is TGTGCCAGCAATAGACTAGTGAACTACGAGCAGTACTTC.